This T cell receptor beta chain stems from a study of OX40 agonist ivuxolimab in advanced cancers. TCRdb's table, derived via immunoSEQ multiplex PCR, lists solely in-frame clones and lacks some. The table records approximately 120,000 clones, roughly 92% of them present only once. From germline, CDR1 is SGHDN and CDR2 FVKESK. The CDR3 covers 15 residues. V lost 4 bases and J 0 bases, leaving 12 bases between the germline ends. The sample in question was CD4+ or CD8+ T cells sorted from blood, obtained in a trial of the OX40 agonist ivuxolimab. The rearrangement joins TRBV14 to TRBJ1-1; D is unresolved. The TCR was taken from an adult with an advanced solid tumor such as melanoma, head and neck, liver or kidney cancer. The CDR3 reads CASSLPGSVNTEAFF. The CDR3 nucleotides read TGTGCCAGCAGCCTTCCAGGTTCAGTGAACACTGAAGCTTTCTTT.